The T cell receptor beta chain under discussion was sequenced for a study of control samples from healthy donors and cancer patients. This clone was detected once. The assay was immunoSEQ multiplex PCR, and TCRdb's table has in-frame clones only and misses some. The sample includes about 92,000 clones, roughly 78% of them seen just once. V was clipped by 0 bases and J by 0 bases, with 11 bases between them. Per the germline V gene, CDR1 is MGHRA and CDR2 is YSYEKL. The CDR3 totals 16 residues. The sequence was collected from a woman between 55 and 75 years old in good health. Sequencing input: blood. The V and J genes are TRBV4-1 and TRBJ1-2, with a weak D call TRBD1 (5 bases). The CDR3 loop is CASSQDRTGANYGYTF. CDR3 DNA: TGCGCCAGCAGCCAAGATAGAACAGGAGCTAACTATGGCTACACCTTC.